These 13 T cell receptor beta chains share one sample of origin, sequenced in a study of blood T cell repertoires in COVID-19. This table comes from immunoSEQ multiplex PCR, and its TCRdb copy is limited to in-frame clones, with some not included. The sample contains approximately 200,000 clones, 80% to 90% of which appear only once. The specimen was peripheral blood. These receptors were taken from a woman older than 75 with COVID-19, enrolled during active disease.

V usage is TRBV28 and J usage is TRBJ1-3; D remains unclear. V was trimmed by 2 bases and J by 8 bases, leaving 16 bases between them. The CDR3 length is 15 residues. Germline V lookup: CDR1 MDHEN, CDR2 SYDVKM. Written as DNA, the CDR3 is TGTGCCAGCAGTTTAACTGCCACCCCGAGCGACACCATATATTTT. Its protein product is CASSLTATPSDTIYF.

This clone was observed a handful of times. CDR3 sequence reads: CASSHGQNQPQHF. The CDR3 bases are TGTGCCAGCAGCCATGGTCAGAATCAGCCCCAGCATTTT. This chain connects TRBV3-1 (or the pseudogene TRBV3-2) to TRBJ1-5; the D is unclear. Germline V gene data show CDR1 as LGHDT and CDR2 as YNNKEL (reference sequence). Trimming pared 3 bases from V and 4 bases from J, leaving 7 bases between. The length of the CDR3 is 13 residues.

The chain joins TRBV12-3 or TRBV12-4 to TRBJ1-2; D possibly corresponds to TRBD1 (5 bases). Trimming took off 2 bases at V and 8 bases at J, with 9 bases between the two ends. This CDR3 has 12 amino acids. CDR3 sequence: CASSLRGWGYTF. The CDR3 coding sequence is TGTGCCAGCAGTTTAAGGGGTTGGGGCTACACCTTC.

The chain links TRBV5-4 to TRBJ2-3; 7 bases agree with TRBD1. CDR3 length: 13 residues. J was trimmed by 6 bases and V by 5 bases; bases with no gene match: 6. The germline V gene encodes CDR1 SGHNT and CDR2 YYREEE (reference sequence). In DNA, the CDR3 is TGTGCCAGCAGGCAGCAGGGGGTCGATACGCAGTATTTT. This encodes CASRQQGVDTQYF.

This rearrangement joins TRBV15 to TRBJ2-3, with 9 positions matching TRBD1. Germline V gene data show CDR1 as LNHNV and CDR2 as YYDKDF (reference sequence). The trim removed 1 base at V and 2 bases at J, leaving 4 bases unmatched. CDR3 size: 16 residues. CDR3 amino acids: CATSRGDRGYTDTQYF. CDR3 DNA sequence: TGTGCCACCAGCAGAGGAGACAGGGGGTACACAGATACGCAGTATTTT. Full variable domain (remainder filled in from reference TRBV15 and TRBJ2-3): DAMVIQNPRYQVTQFGKPVTLSCSQTLNHNVMYWYQQKSSQAPKLLFHYYDKDFNNEADTPDNFQSRRPNTSFCFLDIRSPGLGDTAMYLCATSRGDRGYTDTQYFGPGTRLTVL.

V usage is TRBV4-2 and J usage is TRBJ1-2; 7 nucleotides agree with TRBD1. Germline V gives CDR1 LGHNA, CDR2 YNFKEQ. This CDR3 has 13 residues. The V segment lost 6 bases and the J segment 6 bases; nucleotides outside the gene matches: 7. CDR3 protein: CASSLTGWDGYTF. CDR3 bases: TGTGCCAGCAGTCTGACAGGGTGGGATGGCTACACCTTC.

The J gene is TRBJ2-7, the V gene TRBV4-3; tentatively, D is TRBD2 (6 bases). V lost 3 bases, J lost 1 base, and 22 bases lay in between. This CDR3 comprises 18 residues. CDR1 and CDR2 (germline): LGHNA, YSLEER. CDR3 nucleotide sequence: TGCGCCAGCAGCCATCCACACCTCCGGGCCGGGGGATCCTACGAGCAGTACTTC. It translates to CASSHPHLRAGGSYEQYF.

The chain uses TRBV19 and TRBJ2-5, with 7 bases fitting TRBD2. The CDR3 sequence is 14 residues long. The V gene end was trimmed by 5 bases and the J gene end by 2 bases; junction bases not matched to a gene: 5. Germline V gene data show CDR1 as LNHDA and CDR2 as SQIVND (reference sequence). CDR3 bases: TGTGCCAGTAGTCCCCTAGCGGTACAAGAGACCCAGTACTTC. Protein sequence: CASSPLAVQETQYF.

V gene TRBV11-2 combines with J gene TRBJ1-1; 10 nucleotides line up with TRBD1. J gave up 1 base and V 2 bases, and 10 bases lay outside the gene matches. Germline CDR1 SGHAT, CDR2 FQNNGV. This CDR3 contains 18 residues. CDR3 sequence (DNA): TGTGCCAGCAGCTTATACGGGACAGGGGCGAACCAGAACACTGAAGCTTTCTTT. Its translation is CASSLYGTGANQNTEAFF.

This chain joins TRBV7-9 and TRBJ1-2; 7 bases line up with TRBD1. V lost 5 bases, J lost 4 bases, and 7 bases stayed unmatched. The length of the CDR3 is 14 residues. CDR1 is SEHNR, CDR2 FQNEAQ, per germline (reference sequence). CDR3 sequence: CASSRLGQPYGYTF. CDR3 DNA sequence: TGTGCCAGCAGCCGCCTGGGACAGCCCTATGGCTACACCTTC. The whole variable domain, remainder taken from reference TRBV7-9 and TRBJ1-2, is DTGVSQNPRHKITKRGQNVTFRCDPISEHNRLYWYRQTLGQGPEFLTYFQNEAQLEKSRLLSDRFSAERPKGSFSTLEIQRTEQGDSAMYLCASSRLGQPYGYTFGSGTRLTVV.

In its sample, this clone was seen a few times. This rearrangement joins TRBV3-1 (or the pseudogene TRBV3-2) to TRBJ1-4; a weak D match, TRBD1 (5 bases). Deletions cut 2 bases from V and 6 bases from J, with 13 bases between. The CDR3 runs 15 residues. CDR1 and CDR2 (germline): LGHDT, YNNKEL (reference sequence). The DNA for the CDR3 is TGTGCCAGCAGCCAATGGGGCCAGGGTGATGAAAAACTGTTTTTT. This translates into CASSQWGQGDEKLFF.

V gene TRBV11-3 combines with J gene TRBJ2-1; D might be TRBD2 (6 bases). Germline V gene sequence: CDR1 SGHNT, CDR2 YENEEA. The CDR3 runs 18 residues. The V end was cut by 5 bases, the J end by 0 bases, with 20 bases between. CDR3 protein: CASSATPGTGSSYNEQFF. The CDR3 region has the DNA TGTGCCAGCAGCGCGACCCCCGGGACCGGGAGCTCCTACAATGAGCAGTTCTTC.

V and J are TRBV6-5 and TRBJ1-3; no firm D call. The CDR3 is made up of 13 amino acids. The germline V gene encodes CDR1 MNHEY and CDR2 SVGAGI. The V end lost 7 bases, the J end lost 6 bases, and 13 bases lay between the germline ends. CDR3 sequence reads: CASTAGVLNTIYF. DNA for the CDR3: TGTGCCAGCACGGCGGGAGTTCTAAACACCATATATTTT.